This entry is about one T cell receptor beta chain. Original processing methods: Estimation of nucleated cell counts relied on the amplification of reference gene primers. Profiled with immunoSEQ multiplex PCR; TCRdb holds only in-frame clones, not every one. The V and J calls and the clone size are those of that table, but D and trimming were determined from the DNA. The repertoire holds fewer than 40,000 clones, with about 89% as singletons. The germline gives CDR1 SGHRS, CDR2 YFSETQ. The CDR3 covers 16 residues. Germline trimming cut 3 bases from V and 5 bases from J; bases unmatched to any gene: 6. The data belong to a study of blood T cell repertoires in COVID-19. About the study: PBMCs, B-cell-depleted T cells, or T cells provided the cDNA or gDNA that made up the material.

This sequence joins TRBV5-1 and TRBJ2-2; 11 positions match TRBD1. The sequencing sample was made of peripheral blood. The TCR sequence derives from a woman aged 40 to 49 with active or convalescent COVID-19. CDR3 amino acids: CASSWGTGGSTGELFF. In DNA, the CDR3 is TGCGCCAGCAGCTGGGGGACAGGGGGTTCAACCGGGGAGCTGTTTTTT. Variable domain in full (rest from reference TRBV5-1 and TRBJ2-2): KAGVTQTPRYLIKTRGQQVTLSCSPISGHRSVSWYQQTPGQGLQFLFEYFSETQRNKGNFPGRFSGRQFSNSRSEMNVSTLELGDSALYLCASSWGTGGSTGELFFGEGSRLTVL.